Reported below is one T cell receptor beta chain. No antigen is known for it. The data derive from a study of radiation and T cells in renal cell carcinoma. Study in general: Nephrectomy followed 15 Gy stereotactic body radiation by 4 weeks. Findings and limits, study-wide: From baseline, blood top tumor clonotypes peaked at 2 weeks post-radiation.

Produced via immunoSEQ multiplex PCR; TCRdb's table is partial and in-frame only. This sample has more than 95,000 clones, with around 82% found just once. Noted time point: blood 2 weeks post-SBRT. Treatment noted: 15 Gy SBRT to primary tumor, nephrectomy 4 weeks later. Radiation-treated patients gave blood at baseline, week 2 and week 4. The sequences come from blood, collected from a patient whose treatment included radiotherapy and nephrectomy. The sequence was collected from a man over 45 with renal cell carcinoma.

The CDR3 DNA follows: TGCGCCAGCAGCTTGGACCGCGCTAGAGAGACCCAGTACTTC. It translates to CASSLDRARETQYF. The rearrangement joins TRBV5-1 to TRBJ2-5; no clear D gene. In germline, CDR1 is SGHRS, CDR2 YFSETQ. Trimming removed 0 bases at V and 4 bases at J, with 10 bases between. The CDR3 is made up of 14 amino acids.